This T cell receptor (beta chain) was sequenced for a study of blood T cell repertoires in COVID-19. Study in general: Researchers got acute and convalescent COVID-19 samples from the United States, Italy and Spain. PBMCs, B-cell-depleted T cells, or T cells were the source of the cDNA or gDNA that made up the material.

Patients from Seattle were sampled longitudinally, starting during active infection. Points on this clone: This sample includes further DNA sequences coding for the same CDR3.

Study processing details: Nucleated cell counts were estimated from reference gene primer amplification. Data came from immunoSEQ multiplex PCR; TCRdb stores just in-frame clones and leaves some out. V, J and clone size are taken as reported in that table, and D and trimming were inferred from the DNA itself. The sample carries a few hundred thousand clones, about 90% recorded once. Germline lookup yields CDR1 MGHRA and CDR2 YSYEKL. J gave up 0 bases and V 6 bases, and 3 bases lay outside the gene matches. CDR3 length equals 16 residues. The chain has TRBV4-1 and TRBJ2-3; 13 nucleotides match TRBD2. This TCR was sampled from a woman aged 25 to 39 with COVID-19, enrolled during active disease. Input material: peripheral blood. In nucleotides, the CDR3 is TGCGCCAGCAGTCGACTAGCGGGGGGTAGCACAGATACGCAGTATTTT. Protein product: CASSRLAGGSTDTQYF.